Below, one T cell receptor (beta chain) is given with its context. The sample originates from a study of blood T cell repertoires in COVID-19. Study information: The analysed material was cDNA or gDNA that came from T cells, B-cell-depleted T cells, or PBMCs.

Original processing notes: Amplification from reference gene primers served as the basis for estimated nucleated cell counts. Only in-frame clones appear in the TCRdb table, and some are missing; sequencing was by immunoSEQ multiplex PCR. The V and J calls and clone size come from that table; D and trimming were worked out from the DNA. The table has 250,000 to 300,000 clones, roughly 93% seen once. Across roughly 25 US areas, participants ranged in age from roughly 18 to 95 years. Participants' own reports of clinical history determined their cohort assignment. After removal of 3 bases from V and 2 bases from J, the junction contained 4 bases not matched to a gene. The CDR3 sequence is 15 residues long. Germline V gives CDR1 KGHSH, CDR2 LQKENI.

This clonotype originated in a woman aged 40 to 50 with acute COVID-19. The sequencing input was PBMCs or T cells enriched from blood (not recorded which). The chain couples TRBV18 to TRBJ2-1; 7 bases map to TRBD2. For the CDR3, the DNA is TGTGCCAGCTCACCTGGCGGGGGACCCTACAATGAGCAGTTCTTC. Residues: CASSPGGGPYNEQFF.